What follows is one T cell receptor (beta chain) and its context. This clone was detected only a few times. This receptor's antigen is unknown. No base quality information exists; no much larger clone differs at one position. Library preparation used the immunoSEQ multiplex PCR assay. Drawn from immuneACCESS, this table holds only the in-frame rearrangements with V and J called that TCRdb kept. Clones are partly lost; checked studies trace under half to an unresolved V gene and leave the rest unexplained. In all, the sample holds around 67,000 clones, and around 90% of those were seen once. The ten largest make up around 5.1% of the sample. Inclusive of the bounding cysteine and phenylalanine, the CDR3 is 14 residues long. CDR3 DNA only is kept here, 42 bases in frame from base 1. The germline V gene sets CDR1 to SNHLY and CDR2 to FYNNEI. V drops 6 bases and J drops 4 bases, leaving 10 bases in between.

This sample was included in a study of control samples from healthy donors and cancer patients (dated by TCRdb to about 2020). Sequencing used PBMCs. This clonotype was obtained from a man between 60 and 75 years old with colorectal cancer. Recombination connected TRBV2 to TRBJ1-6; a confident D gene designation cannot be given. The CDR3 region has the sequence CASSASGYNSPLHF. The nucleotide sequence is TGTGCCAGCAGCGCCTCGGGGTATAATTCACCCCTCCACTTT.